This TCR beta chain was found in a study of neurological immune-mediated disorders (dated by TCRdb to about 2019). Regarding the complete study: Among the 35 or so multiple sclerosis patients, relapsing-remitting MS was present in roughly 30 and secondary progressive MS was present in 3. Peripheral blood TCR-beta repertoires from HTLV-I-associated myelopathy (HAM/TSP) patients, multiple sclerosis patients and healthy controls were compared by UMI-based sequencing. The 90 to 110 TCR-beta libraries covered PBMC samples along with longitudinal samples, technical triplicates, and paired sorted CD4+ and CD8+ T-cell subsets. The cohort was made up of 60 to 75 subjects, consisting of around 14 HAM/TSP patients, roughly 35 multiple sclerosis patients and around 20 healthy controls.

The CDR3 contains 14 residues, cysteine and phenylalanine counted. CDR3 DNA only is kept here, 42 bases in frame from base 1. At the junction V is shortened by 8 bases and J by 6 bases; bases outside the gene matches: 10. The germline V gene (reference sequence) specifies MNHEY as CDR1 and SMNVEV as CDR2. Unsorted PBMC libraries were generated from 2 million PBMCs stored in RNAlater at -80 °C until RNA extraction. Multiple sclerosis patients were enrolled in a US clinical protocol evaluating disease progression by magnetic resonance imaging. PBMCs were separated from peripheral blood using Ficoll-Hypaque density gradient centrifugation and then cryopreserved in liquid nitrogen. cDNA was synthesized by template-switch 5'RACE using a primer with a 10-nucleotide random unique molecular identifier that tagged each TCR transcript. Over 180 million TCR-beta sequences, covering 15-18 subjects, were produced in each sequencing run. The RNeasy kit was used to extract total RNA. TCR-beta VDJ regions were amplified with primers for the TCR constant region and the 5'RACE anchor, using the KAPA Real-time Library Amplification kit. Sample indexes and Illumina adaptors were added in a first PCR, after which library yield was increased in a second PCR. After purification with Ampure beads, the TCR product of roughly 650 bp was size-selected on a 2% E-gel SizeSelection system. Library quality was checked on a Bioanalyzer, concentration was measured with Qubit, and libraries were quantified with the Kapa Library Quantification kit before pooling. An Illumina HiSeq 2500 sequenced the libraries paired-end 2 x 150 bp. To increase sequence diversity, roughly 24-31% phiX was spiked into each library pool. The authors' pipeline ran thus. Quality-filtered reads were processed with the UMI-based MiGEC pipeline, and over 90% of raw TCR sequences were removed by the MiGEC pipeline during error correction. IMGT germline references were used for alignment of VDJ genes, and clonotypes were defined by a unique CDR3 amino acid sequence together with V-J genes. Clonal expansion, Shannon diversity, and CDR3 relatedness (CalcPairwiseDistances, ClusterSamples) were evaluated with VDJtools, and phylogenetic trees were built with CLCbio workbench. Expanded clones were defined as having at least 8 unique UMIs, based on coefficient-of-variation modelling across technical triplicates. TCRdb's own reprocessing of the public reads used fastp at Q25 and MiXCR and kept productive beta chains. Each entry merges the rows of one CDR3 protein and shows their most common DNA and genes. Here the V and J calls rest on TCRdb's processing, not on the authors' analysis. Within this sample are tens of thousands of distinct CDR3 sequences, with 3.5% of them counted one time only. Clones ranked in the top ten supply less than 3.5% of the sample.

In its sample, this clonotype was seen many times. Its target antigen remains unknown. No much larger clone is present one base from it, and per-base qualities are unavailable. General study outcomes and caveats: The MS cluster was not associated with any clinical or MRI features, and the authors stated that larger cohorts are needed. In phylogenetic analysis, the repertoires of 18 of 34 MS patients grouped into a cluster of related CDR3 sequences, which suggests a possible signature at the repertoire level. Expanded clones from different subjects shared no identical CDR3 amino acid sequences, which suggests that TCR-beta repertoires were private in all groups. TCR clonal expansion was greatest in HAM/TSP patients and smallest in MS patients, who ranked below even healthy controls.

Sequencing was performed on PBMCs. The sequence joins TRBV27 to TRBJ2-7, with TRBD1 identical over 10 junction bases. This TCR was sampled from a woman aged 50 to 60 with multiple sclerosis. CDR3 loop: CASLRQGARSEQYF. The nucleotide sequence is given as TGTGCCAGCCTCCGACAGGGGGCGCGGAGCGAGCAGTACTTC.